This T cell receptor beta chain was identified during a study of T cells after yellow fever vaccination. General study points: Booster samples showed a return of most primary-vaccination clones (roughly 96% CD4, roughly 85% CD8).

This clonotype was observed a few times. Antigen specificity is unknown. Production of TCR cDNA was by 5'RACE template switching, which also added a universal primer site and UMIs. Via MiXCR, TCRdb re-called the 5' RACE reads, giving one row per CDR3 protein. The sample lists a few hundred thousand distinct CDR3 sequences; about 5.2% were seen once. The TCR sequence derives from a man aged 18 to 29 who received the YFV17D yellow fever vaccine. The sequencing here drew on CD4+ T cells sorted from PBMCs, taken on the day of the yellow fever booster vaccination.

This chain's CDR3 is CASLGTGSGEQYF. Here the CDR3 DNA reads TGTGCCAGCTTAGGGACAGGGAGTGGCGAGCAGTACTTC. The V call is TRBV18, the J call TRBJ2-7, with TRBD1 matching 9 bases. In germline, CDR1 is KGHSH, CDR2 LQKENI. The CDR3 is 13 amino acids. Trimming took 7 bases from V and 6 from J; bases not matched to a gene: 7.